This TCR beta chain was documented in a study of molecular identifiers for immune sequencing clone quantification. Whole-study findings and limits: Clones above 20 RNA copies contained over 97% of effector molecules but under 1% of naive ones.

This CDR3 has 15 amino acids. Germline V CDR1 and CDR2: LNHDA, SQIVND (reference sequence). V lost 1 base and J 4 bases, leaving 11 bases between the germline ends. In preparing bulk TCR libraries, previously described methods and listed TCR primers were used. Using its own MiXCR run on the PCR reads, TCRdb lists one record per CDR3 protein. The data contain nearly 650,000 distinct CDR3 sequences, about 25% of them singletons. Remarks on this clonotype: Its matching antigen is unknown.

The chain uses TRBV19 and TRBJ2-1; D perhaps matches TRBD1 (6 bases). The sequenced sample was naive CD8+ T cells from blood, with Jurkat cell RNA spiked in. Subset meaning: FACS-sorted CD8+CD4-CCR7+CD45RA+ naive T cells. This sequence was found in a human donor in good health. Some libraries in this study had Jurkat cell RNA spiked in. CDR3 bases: TGTGCCAGTAGTATAGCTTGGACAGAGTACAATGAGCAGTTCTTC. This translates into CASSIAWTEYNEQFF.